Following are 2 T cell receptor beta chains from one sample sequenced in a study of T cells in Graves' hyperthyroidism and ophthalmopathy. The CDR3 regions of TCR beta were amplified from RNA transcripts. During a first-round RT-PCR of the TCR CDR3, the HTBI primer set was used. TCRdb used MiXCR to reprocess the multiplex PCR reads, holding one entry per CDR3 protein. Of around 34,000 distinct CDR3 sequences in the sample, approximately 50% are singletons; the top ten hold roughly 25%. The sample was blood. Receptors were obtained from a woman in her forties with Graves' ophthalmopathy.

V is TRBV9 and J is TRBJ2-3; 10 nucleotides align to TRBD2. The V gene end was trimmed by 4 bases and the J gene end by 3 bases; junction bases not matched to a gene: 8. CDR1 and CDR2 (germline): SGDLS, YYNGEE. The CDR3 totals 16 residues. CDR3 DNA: TGTGCCAGCAGCCATACTAGCGGGATCAGTACAGATACGCAGTATTTT. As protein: CASSHTSGISTDTQYF.

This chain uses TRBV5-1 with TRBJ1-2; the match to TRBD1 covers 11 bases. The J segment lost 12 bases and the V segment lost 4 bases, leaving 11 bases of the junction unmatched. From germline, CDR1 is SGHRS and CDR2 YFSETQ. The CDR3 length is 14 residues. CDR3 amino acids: CASSEGQGVSSNTF. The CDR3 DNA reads TGCGCCAGCAGCGAGGGACAGGGGGTAAGCAGCAACACCTTC.